This T cell receptor beta chain was identified in a study of blood T cell repertoires in COVID-19. Study-level information: The origin of the acute and convalescent COVID-19 samples was the United States, Italy and Spain. The cDNA or gDNA used as material had been derived from T cells, B-cell-depleted T cells, or PBMCs.

Original processing notes: Reference gene primer amplification in the assay estimated nucleated cell counts. Assay used: immunoSEQ multiplex PCR; TCRdb lists only in-frame clones, some missing. V, J and clone size derive from that table, while D and trimming were established from the DNA sequence. Of 140,000 or so clones in the sample, roughly 82% are singletons; the top ten hold approximately 5%. V trimming: 6 bases; J trimming: 3 bases; junction bases outside the gene matches: 4. Germline CDR1 is LGHNT and CDR2 is FRNRAP. CDR3 length: 15 amino acids. V gene TRBV12-5 combines with J gene TRBJ2-1; 11 bases fit TRBD2. This receptor was taken from a human donor in a cohort sampled during active COVID-19. The sample comprised peripheral blood. CDR3 bases: TGTGCTAGTGGACCGGGACTAGCGGTCTACAATGAGCAGTTCTTC. This encodes CASGPGLAVYNEQFF.